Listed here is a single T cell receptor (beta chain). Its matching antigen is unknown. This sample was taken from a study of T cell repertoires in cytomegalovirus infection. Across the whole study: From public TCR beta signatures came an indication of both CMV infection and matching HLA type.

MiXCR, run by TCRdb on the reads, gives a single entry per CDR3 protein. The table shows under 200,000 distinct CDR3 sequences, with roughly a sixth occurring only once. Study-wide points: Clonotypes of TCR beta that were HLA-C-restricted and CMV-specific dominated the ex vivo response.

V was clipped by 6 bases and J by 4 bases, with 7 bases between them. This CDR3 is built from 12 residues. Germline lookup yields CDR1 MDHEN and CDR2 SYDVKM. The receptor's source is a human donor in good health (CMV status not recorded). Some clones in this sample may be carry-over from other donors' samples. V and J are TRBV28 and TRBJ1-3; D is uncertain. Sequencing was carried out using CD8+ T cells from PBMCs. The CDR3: CASRGRGNTIYF. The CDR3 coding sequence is TGTGCCAGCAGGGGCAGAGGAAACACCATATATTTT.